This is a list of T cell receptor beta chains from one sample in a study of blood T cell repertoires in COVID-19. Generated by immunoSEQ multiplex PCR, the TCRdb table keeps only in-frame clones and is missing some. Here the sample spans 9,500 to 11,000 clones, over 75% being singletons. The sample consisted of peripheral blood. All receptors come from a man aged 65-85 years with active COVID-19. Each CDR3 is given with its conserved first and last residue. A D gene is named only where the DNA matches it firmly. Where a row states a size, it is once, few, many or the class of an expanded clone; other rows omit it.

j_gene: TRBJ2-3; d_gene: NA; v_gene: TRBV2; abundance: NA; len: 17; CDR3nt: TGTGCCAGCAGTGAATACTCTATGAAAGCTAGCACAGATACGCAGTATTTT; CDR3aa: CASSEYSMKASTDTQYF
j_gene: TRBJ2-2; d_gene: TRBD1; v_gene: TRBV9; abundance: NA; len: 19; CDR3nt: TGTGCCAGCAGCGATTCTCCCCCCCCGGGACAGGGACACACCGGGGAGCTGTTTTTT; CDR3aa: CASSDSPPPGQGHTGELFF
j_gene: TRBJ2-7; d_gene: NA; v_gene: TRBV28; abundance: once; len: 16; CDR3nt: TGTGCCAGCAGTTCCCTGCGGACAGTGAACTCCTACGAGCAGTACTTC; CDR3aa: CASSSLRTVNSYEQYF
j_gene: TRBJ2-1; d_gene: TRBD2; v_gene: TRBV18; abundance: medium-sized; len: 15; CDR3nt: TGTGCCAGCTCTCTCACTCGCGGGGGGGCGAATGAGCAGTTCTTC; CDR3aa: CASSLTRGGANEQFF
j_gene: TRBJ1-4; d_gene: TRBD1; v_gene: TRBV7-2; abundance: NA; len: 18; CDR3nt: TGTGCCAGCAGCCTAGGACAGGGGTTAGGTACAACTAATGAAAAACTGTTTTTT; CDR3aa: CASSLGQGLGTTNEKLFF
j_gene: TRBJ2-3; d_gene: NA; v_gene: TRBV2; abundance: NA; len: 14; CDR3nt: TGTGCGAGTTACGGGGATACTAGCACAGATACGCAGTATTTT; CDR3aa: CASYGDTSTDTQYF
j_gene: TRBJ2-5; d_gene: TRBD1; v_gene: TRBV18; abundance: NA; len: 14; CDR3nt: TGTGCCAGCTCAACCAGGACAGGGAGAGAGACCCAGTACTTC; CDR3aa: CASSTRTGRETQYF
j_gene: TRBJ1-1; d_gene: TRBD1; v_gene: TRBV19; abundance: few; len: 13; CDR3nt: TGTGCCAGTGGACAGGGGGTAAACACTGAAGCTTTCTTT; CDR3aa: CASGQGVNTEAFF
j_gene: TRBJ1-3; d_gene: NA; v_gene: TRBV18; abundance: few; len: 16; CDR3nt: TGTGCCAGCTCACCATCTGCAGGGGTCTCTGGAAACACCATATATTTT; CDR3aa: CASSPSAGVSGNTIYF
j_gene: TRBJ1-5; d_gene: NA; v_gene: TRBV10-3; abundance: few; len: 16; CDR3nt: TGTGCCATCAGTGAGTCGGCAGGGGAGGGCTATCAGCCCCAGCATTTT; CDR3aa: CAISESAGEGYQPQHF
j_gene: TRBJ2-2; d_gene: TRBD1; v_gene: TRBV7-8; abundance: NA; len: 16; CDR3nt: TGTGCCAGCAGCTTAGGTGGACAGGGGGCAACCGGGGAGCTGTTTTTT; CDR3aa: CASSLGGQGATGELFF
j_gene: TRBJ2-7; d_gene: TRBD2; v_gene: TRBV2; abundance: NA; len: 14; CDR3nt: TGTGCCAGCAGAGAGGCGGGGGTCTCCTACGAGCAGTACTTC; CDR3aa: CASREAGVSYEQYF
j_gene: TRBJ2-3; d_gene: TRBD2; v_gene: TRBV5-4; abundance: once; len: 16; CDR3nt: TGTGCCAGCAGCCCCGGGGGGGGCGGACCCACAGATACGCAGTATTTT; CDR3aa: CASSPGGGGPTDTQYF
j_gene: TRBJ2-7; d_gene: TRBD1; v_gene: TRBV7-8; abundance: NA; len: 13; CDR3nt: TGTGCCAGCAGCTGGACAGGGAATCGTGAGCAGTACTTC; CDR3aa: CASSWTGNREQYF
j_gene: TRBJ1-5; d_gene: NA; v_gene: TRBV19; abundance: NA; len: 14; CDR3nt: TGTGCCAGTAGTTCCCCGTGGGAGTCATTGCCCCAGCATTTT; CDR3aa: CASSSPWESLPQHF
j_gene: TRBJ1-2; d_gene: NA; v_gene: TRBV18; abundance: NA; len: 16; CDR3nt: TGTGCCAGCTCACCAGTTCCGGCAGGGCAGAACTATGGCTACACCTTC; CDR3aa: CASSPVPAGQNYGYTF
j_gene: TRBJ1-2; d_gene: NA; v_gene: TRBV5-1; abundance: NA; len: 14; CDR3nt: TGCGCCAGCAGCTTGCTGGACAGAAACTATGGCTACACCTTC; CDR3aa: CASSLLDRNYGYTF
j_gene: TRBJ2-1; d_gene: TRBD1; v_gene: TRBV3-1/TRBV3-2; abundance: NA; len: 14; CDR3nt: TGTGCCAGCAGCCAAGATAGTGGGACAGGGTGGAAGTTCTTC; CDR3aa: CASSQDSGTGWKFF
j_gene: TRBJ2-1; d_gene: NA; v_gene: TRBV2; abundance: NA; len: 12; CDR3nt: TGTGCCAGCAGCCCAAGGGGCAGTGAGCAGTTCTTC; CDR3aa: CASSPRGSEQFF
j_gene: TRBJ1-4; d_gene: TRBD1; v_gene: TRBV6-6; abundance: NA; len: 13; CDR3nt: TGTGCCAGCAGGACAGGGCTGGGTGAAAAACTGTTTTTT; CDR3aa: CASRTGLGEKLFF
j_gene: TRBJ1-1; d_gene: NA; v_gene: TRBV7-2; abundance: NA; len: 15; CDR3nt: TGTGCCAGCAGCTTTCACGGTACAGGGAACACTGAAGCTTTCTTT; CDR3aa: CASSFHGTGNTEAFF
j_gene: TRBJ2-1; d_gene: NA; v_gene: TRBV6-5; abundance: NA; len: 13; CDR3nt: TGTGCCAGCAGTTTAACCAGGGGTGATGAGCAGTTCTTC; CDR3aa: CASSLTRGDEQFF
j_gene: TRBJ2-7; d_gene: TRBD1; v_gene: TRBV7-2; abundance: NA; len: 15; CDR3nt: TGTGCCAGCAGCTCCCAGGGGACAGGGATCCACGAGCAGTACTTC; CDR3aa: CASSSQGTGIHEQYF
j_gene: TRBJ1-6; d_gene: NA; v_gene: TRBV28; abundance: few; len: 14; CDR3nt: TGTGCCAGCAGTTTGGGGGGGCGAGGATCACCCCTCCACTTT; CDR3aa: CASSLGGRGSPLHF
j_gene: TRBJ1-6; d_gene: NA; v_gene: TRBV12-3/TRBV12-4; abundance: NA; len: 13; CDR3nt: TGTGCCAGCAGTTTAGTAGAGAATTCACCCCTCCACTTT; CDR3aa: CASSLVENSPLHF
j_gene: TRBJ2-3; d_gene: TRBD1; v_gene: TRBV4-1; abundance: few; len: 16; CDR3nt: TGCGCCAGCAGCCAAGTTCTGGGACAGGGACCAGATACGCAGTATTTT; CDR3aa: CASSQVLGQGPDTQYF
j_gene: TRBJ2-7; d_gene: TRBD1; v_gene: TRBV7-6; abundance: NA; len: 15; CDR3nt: TGTGCCAGCAGCTTAACGGGGACAGGGGCCTACGAGCAGTACTTC; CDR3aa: CASSLTGTGAYEQYF
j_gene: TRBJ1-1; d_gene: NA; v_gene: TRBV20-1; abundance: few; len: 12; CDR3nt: TGCAGTGCTAGTCGGGTGAACACTGAAGCTTTCTTT; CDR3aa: CSASRVNTEAFF
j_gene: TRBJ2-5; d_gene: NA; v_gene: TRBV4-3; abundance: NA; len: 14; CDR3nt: TGCGCCAGCAGCCAAAGGAGCGGCGAAGAGACCCAGTACTTC; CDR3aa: CASSQRSGEETQYF
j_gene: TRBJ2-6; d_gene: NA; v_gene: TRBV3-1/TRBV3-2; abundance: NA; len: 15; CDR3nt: TGTGCCAGCAGCCAAGGGAGCTCTGGGGCCAACGTCCTGACTTTC; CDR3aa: CASSQGSSGANVLTF
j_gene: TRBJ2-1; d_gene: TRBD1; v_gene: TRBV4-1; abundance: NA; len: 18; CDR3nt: TGCGCCAGCAGCCAAGTTCTTGGACAGGGTAATACTCACGATGAGCAGTTCTTC; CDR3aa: CASSQVLGQGNTHDEQFF
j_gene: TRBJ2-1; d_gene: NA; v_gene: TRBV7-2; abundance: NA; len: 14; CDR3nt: TGTGCCAGCAGCTTTAGGGGGGGCAACAATGAGCAGTTCTTC; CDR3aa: CASSFRGGNNEQFF
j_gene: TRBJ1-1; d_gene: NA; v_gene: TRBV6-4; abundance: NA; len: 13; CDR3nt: TGTGCCAGCAGTCAACAGGTGAACACTGAAGCTTTCTTT; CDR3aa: CASSQQVNTEAFF
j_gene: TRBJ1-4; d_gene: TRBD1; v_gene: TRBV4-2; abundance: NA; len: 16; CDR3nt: TGTGCCAGCAGCCAAAATGGACAGGGGAATAATGAAAAACTGTTTTTT; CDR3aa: CASSQNGQGNNEKLFF
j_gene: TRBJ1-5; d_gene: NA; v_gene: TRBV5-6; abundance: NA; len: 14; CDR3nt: TGTGCCAGCAGCTTGGGGGGAGGGTTTCAGCCCCAGCATTTT; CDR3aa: CASSLGGGFQPQHF
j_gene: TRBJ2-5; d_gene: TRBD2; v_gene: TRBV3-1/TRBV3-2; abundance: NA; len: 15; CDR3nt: TGTGCCAGCAGCTGGACTAGCGGGGGTGCAGAGACCCAGTACTTC; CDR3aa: CASSWTSGGAETQYF
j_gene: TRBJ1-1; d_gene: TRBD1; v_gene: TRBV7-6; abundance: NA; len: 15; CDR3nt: TGTGCCAGCAGCGAACTCGGGACAGGGCACACTGAAGCTTTCTTT; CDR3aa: CASSELGTGHTEAFF
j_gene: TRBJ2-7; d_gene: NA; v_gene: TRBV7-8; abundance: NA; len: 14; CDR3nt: TGTGCCAGCAGCCCGGACTTGCGGAACTACGAGCAGTACTTC; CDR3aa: CASSPDLRNYEQYF
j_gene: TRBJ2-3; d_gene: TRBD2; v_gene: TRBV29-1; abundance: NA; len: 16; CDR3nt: TGCAGCGTCGGGACTAGCGGGGGGAGGGGCACAGATACGCAGTATTTT; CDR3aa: CSVGTSGGRGTDTQYF
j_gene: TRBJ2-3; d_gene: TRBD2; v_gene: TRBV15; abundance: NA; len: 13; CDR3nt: TGTGCCACCGGGGGGGTTTACACAGATACGCAGTATTTT; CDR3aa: CATGGVYTDTQYF
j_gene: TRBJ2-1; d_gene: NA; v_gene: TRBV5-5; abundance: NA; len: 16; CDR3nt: TGTGCCAGCAGCTTAGGCCCCATCGGACAATACAATGAGCAGTTCTTC; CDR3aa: CASSLGPIGQYNEQFF
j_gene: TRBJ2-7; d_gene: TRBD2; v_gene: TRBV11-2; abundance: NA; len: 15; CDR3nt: TGTGCCAGCGTCCTTATGGGCGGGGGAACGGGTGAGCAGTACTTC; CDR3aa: CASVLMGGGTGEQYF
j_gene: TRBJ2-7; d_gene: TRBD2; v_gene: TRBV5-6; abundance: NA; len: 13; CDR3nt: TGTGCCAGCAGCTGGGGGGGCTCCTACGAGCAGTACTTC; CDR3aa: CASSWGGSYEQYF
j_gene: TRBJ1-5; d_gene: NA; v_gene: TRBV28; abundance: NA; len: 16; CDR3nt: TGTGCCAGCAGCCTCTCAGGGGTGCGTCTCCATCAGCCCCAGCATTTT; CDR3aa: CASSLSGVRLHQPQHF
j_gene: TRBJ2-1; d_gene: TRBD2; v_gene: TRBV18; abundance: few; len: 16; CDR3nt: TGTGCCAGCTCACCGGGTGGCAGCGGGGGGTACAATGAGCAGTTCTTC; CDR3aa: CASSPGGSGGYNEQFF
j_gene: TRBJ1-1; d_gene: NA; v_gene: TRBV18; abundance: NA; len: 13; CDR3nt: TGTGCCAGCTCACCGGGCCAGGGCACTGAAGCTTTCTTT; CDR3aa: CASSPGQGTEAFF
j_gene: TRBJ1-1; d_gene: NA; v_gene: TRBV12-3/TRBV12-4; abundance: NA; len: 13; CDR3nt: TGTGCCAGCAGTTTGGGGCTGAACACTGAAGCTTTCTTT; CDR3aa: CASSLGLNTEAFF
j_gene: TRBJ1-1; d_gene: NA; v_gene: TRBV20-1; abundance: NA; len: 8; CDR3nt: TGCAGTGCTAGTCCAGATTCCTTT; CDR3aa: CSASPDSF
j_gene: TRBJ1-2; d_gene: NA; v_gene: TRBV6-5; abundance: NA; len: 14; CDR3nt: TGTGCCAGCAGTTACGAGGGTCTTAACTATGGCTACACCTTC; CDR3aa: CASSYEGLNYGYTF
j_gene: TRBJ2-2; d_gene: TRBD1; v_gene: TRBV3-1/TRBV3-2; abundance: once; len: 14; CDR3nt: TGTGCCAGCAGCTTGACAGGGGACACCGGGGAGCTGTTTTTT; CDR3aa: CASSLTGDTGELFF
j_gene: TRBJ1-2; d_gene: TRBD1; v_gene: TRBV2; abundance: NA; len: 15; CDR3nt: TGTGCCAGCAGAGACCGGACAGGCCCGTGGCGTGGCTACACCTTC; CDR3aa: CASRDRTGPWRGYTF
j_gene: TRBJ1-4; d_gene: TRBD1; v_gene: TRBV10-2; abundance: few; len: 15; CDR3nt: TGCGCCAGCGGGGACAGGACCGCAACTAATGAAAAACTGTTTTTT; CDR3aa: CASGDRTATNEKLFF
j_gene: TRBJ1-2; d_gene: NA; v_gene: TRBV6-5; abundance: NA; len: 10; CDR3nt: TGTGCCAGCAGGCAGTATGGCTACACCTTC; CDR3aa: CASRQYGYTF
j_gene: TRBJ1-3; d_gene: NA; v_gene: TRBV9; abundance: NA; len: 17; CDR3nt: TGTGCCAGCAGCGCGCAAGAACAGCCGTACTCTGGAAACACCATATATTTT; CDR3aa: CASSAQEQPYSGNTIYF
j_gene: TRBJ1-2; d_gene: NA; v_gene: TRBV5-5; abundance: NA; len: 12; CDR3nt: TGTGCCAGCAGCCCCCGGGGGGACGGCTACACCTTC; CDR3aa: CASSPRGDGYTF